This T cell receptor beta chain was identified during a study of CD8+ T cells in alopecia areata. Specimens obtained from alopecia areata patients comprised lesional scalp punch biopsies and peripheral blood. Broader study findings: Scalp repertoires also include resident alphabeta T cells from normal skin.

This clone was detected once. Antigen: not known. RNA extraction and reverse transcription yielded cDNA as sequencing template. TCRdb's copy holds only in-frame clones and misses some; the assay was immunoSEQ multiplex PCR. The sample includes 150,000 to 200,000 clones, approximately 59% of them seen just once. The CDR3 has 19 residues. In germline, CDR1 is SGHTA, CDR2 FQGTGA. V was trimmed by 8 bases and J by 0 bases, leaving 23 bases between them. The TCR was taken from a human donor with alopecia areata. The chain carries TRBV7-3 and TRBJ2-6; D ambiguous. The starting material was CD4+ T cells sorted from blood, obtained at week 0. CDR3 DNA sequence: TGTGCCAGCCCAATCCCTCAGGTTCTCCCTTACTCTGGGGCCAACGTCCTGACTTTC. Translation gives CASPIPQVLPYSGANVLTF.